The next 17 T cell receptor beta chains were all read from a single sample in a study of T-cell memory formation after mild COVID-19. TCRdb reprocessed the 5' RACE reads with MiXCR, giving one entry per CDR3 protein. The sample has 280,000 or so distinct CDR3 sequences, about a sixth seen once. The sequencing sample was made of PBMCs or a T cell subset sorted from them (not recorded which). These receptors were collected from a man younger than 35 who had mild COVID-19 (a few samples of this study predate the infection). Cell type and time point are not known.

This clonotype appeared a few times. The chain has TRBV20-1 and TRBJ2-3, with D possibly being TRBD1 (6 bases). Trimming removed 5 bases from V and 6 bases from J, with 15 bases in between. CDR3 size: 13 residues. The germline V gene has CDR1 DFQATT and CDR2 SNEGSKA (reference sequence). CDR3 protein: CSASPGQPDTQYF. As DNA, the CDR3 is TGCAGTGCTTCCCCCGGACAGCCCGATACGCAGTATTTT.

The chain joins TRBV6-6 to TRBJ1-1, with D possibly being TRBD1 (6 bases). V shed 6 bases and J shed 1 base, with 18 bases lying between them. The germline V gene has CDR1 MNHNY and CDR2 SVGAGI (reference sequence). The CDR3 sequence is 16 residues long. The CDR3 DNA sequence: TGTGCCAGCAGACTACGGGGGGGGCGCGGGAACACTGAAGCTTTCTTT. Translated: CASRLRGGRGNTEAFF.

The J gene is TRBJ2-7, the V gene TRBV10-3; weak D call: TRBD2 (5 bases). The CDR3 runs to 11 residues. Per the germline V gene, CDR1 is ENHRY and CDR2 is SYGVKD. V lost 11 bases to trimming and J lost 1 base, with 9 bases between them. CDR3 protein: CASEGSYEQYF. The CDR3 DNA reads TGTGCCTCTGAGGGATCCTACGAGCAGTACTTC.

This clonotype was counted a few times. This chain joins TRBV7-3 and TRBJ2-5; D may be TRBD2 (7 bases). Germline V lookup: CDR1 SGHTA, CDR2 FQGTGA. The CDR3 is 16 residues long. Trimming pared 5 bases from V and 5 bases from J, leaving 21 bases between. For the CDR3, the DNA is TGTGCCAGCAGCCCTCATCCGGGGGGCGCAGGGGAGACCCAGTACTTC. Amino acid sequence: CASSPHPGGAGETQYF.

There are a few counts of this clonotype. The chain links TRBV7-2 to TRBJ1-6; D gene uncertain. Trimming pared 1 base from V and 7 bases from J, leaving 5 bases between. CDR1 is SGHTA, CDR2 FQGNSA, per germline. CDR3 length: 13 residues. CDR3 DNA: TGTGCCAGCAGCTTAGACCAGAATTCACCCCTCCACTTT. Protein: CASSLDQNSPLHF.

This clonotype was counted only a few times. The chain joins TRBV5-6 to TRBJ2-3; the D gene is possibly TRBD2 (6 bases). V gave up 4 bases and J gave up 5 bases, with 14 bases separating them. Germline CDR1 and CDR2: SGHDT and YYEEEE. The CDR3 loop spans 14 amino acids. The CDR3 sequence is CASSPTPGLDTQYF. The CDR3 region has the DNA TGTGCCAGCAGCCCTACTCCGGGACTAGATACGCAGTATTTT.

The table lists this clonotype with a few counts. This chain uses TRBV5-1 with TRBJ2-7; 7 bases agree with TRBD1. V trimming: 0 bases; J trimming: 2 bases; junction bases outside the gene matches: 5. This CDR3 is 15 amino acids long. Germline V gives CDR1 SGHRS, CDR2 YFSETQ. CDR3 protein: CASSLGQGETYEQYF. CDR3 DNA sequence: TGCGCCAGCAGCTTGGGACAGGGTGAAACCTACGAGCAGTACTTC.

The chain is built from TRBV12-3 or TRBV12-4 and TRBJ1-1; no firm D call. Trimming cost V 3 bases and J 5 bases, with 10 bases left between them. The CDR3 contains 13 residues. This chain's CDR3 is CASSFQMGTEAFF. The CDR3 DNA reads as TGTGCCAGCAGTTTTCAAATGGGGACTGAAGCTTTCTTT.

The chain recombines TRBV6-1 with TRBJ2-1; no reliable D call. Germline-derived CDR1 and CDR2 are MNHNS and SASEGT. The CDR3 runs 11 residues. V was trimmed by 4 bases and J by 10 bases, leaving 8 bases between them. CDR3 residues: CASSVRWEQFF. As DNA, the CDR3 is TGTGCCAGCAGTGTTAGGTGGGAGCAGTTCTTC.

CDR3 bases: TGTGCCAGCAGCCAAGAATCGACAGGGTGGGGTAATGAGCAGTTCTTC. Translating gives CASSQESTGWGNEQFF. The chain uses TRBV4-2 and TRBJ2-1; TRBD1 agrees at 7 bases. This CDR3 has 16 residues. V lost 0 bases and J lost 7; bases outside the gene matches: 9. CDR1 and CDR2 (germline): LGHNA, YNFKEQ.

V is TRBV7-9 and J is TRBJ1-2; 9 bases match TRBD1. Germline CDR1 reads SEHNR; CDR2 reads FQNEAQ (reference sequence). With 1 base clipped from V and 3 bases from J, the junction kept 6 bases outside the gene matches. The CDR3 extends over 16 amino acids. In DNA form, the CDR3 reads TGTGCCAGCAGCTTAGTGGGACAGGGCTTCGACTATGGCTACACCTTC. Its translation is CASSLVGQGFDYGYTF.

This chain links TRBV6-4 with TRBJ1-6; no definite D call. This CDR3 contains 13 residues. Trimming removed 3 bases at V and 6 bases at J, with 6 bases between. Germline V gene sequence: CDR1 MRHNA, CDR2 SNTAGT. CDR3 bases: TGTGCCAGCAGTGATAAAATTAATTCACCCCTCCACTTT. Its protein product is CASSDKINSPLHF.

The J gene is TRBJ2-2, the V gene TRBV10-3; TRBD1 matches at 8 bases. CDR1 and CDR2 (germline): ENHRY, SYGVKD. Trimming removed 4 bases from V and 2 bases from J; junction bases left unmatched: 6. The CDR3 length is 16 residues. CDR3 DNA: TGTGCCATCAGTGCTCGTGGACAGGGAAACACCGGGGAGCTGTTTTTT. It specifies CAISARGQGNTGELFF.

The chain recombines TRBV12-3 or TRBV12-4 with TRBJ2-1; 7 positions match TRBD2. The length of the CDR3 is 19 residues. V shed 2 bases, J shed 0 bases, and the junction held 13 bases outside the gene matches. CDR3 sequence reads: CASSLWRGTPPSSYNEQFF. CDR3 bases: TGTGCCAGCAGTTTATGGCGGGGGACCCCCCCGAGCTCCTACAATGAGCAGTTCTTC.

The chain combines TRBV2 with TRBJ2-5, with a possible D match to TRBD1 (6 bases). Germline V gives CDR1 SNHLY, CDR2 FYNNEI. V was cut by 7 bases and J by 5 bases, with 14 bases left in between. CDR3 length: 13 amino acids. CDR3 sequence reads: CASIEWGQETQYF. The CDR3 DNA reads TGTGCCAGCATTGAGTGGGGGCAGGAGACCCAGTACTTC.

This clonotype has more than one count but fewer than ten. V is TRBV4-1 and J is TRBJ2-3; 8 bases agree with TRBD2. V lost 0 bases, J lost 3 bases, and 5 bases stayed unmatched. Germline V gene lookup returns CDR1 MGHRA and CDR2 YSYEKL. The CDR3 totals 16 residues. The CDR3 bases are TGCGCCAGCAGCCAAGAACTTGCGGGGGGAACAGATACGCAGTATTTT. Its translation is CASSQELAGGTDTQYF.

This chain uses TRBV6-5 with TRBJ2-7; D is unclear. The germline V gene has CDR1 MNHEY and CDR2 SVGAGI. Trimming took off 3 bases at V and 13 bases at J, with 13 bases between the two ends. The CDR3 runs 11 residues. CDR3 coding DNA: TGTGCCAGCAGTTATGAAGGTGGTGAATACTTC. As protein: CASSYEGGEYF.